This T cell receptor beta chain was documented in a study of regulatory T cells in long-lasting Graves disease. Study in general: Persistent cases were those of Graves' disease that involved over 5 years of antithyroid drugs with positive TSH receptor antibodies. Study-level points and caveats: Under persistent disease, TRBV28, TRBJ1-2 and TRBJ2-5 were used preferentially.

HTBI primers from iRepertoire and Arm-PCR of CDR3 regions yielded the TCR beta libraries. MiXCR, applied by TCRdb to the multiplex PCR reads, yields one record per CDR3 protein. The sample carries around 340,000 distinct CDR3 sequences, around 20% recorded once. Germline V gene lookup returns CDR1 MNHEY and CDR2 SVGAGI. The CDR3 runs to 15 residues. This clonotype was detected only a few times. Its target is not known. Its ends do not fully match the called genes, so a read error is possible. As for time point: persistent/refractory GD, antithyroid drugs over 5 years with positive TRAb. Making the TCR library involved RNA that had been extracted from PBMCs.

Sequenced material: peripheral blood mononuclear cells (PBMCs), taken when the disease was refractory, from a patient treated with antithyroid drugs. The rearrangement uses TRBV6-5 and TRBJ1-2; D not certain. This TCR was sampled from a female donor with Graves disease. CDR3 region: CAGSYSFDGNYGYTF. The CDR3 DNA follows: TGTGCCGGCAGTTACTCTTTCGACGGTAACTATGGCTACACCTTC.